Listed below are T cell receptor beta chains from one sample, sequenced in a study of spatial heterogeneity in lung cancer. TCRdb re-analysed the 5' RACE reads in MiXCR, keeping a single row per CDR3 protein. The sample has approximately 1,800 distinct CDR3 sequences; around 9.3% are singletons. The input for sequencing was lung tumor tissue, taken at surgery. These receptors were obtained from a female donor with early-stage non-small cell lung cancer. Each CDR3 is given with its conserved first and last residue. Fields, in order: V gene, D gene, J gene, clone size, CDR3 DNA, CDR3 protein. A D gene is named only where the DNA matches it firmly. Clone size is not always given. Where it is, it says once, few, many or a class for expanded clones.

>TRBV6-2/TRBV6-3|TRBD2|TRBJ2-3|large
TGTGCCAGCAGTTCCGGACTAGATGGCACAACAGATACGCAGTATTTT
CASSSGLDGTTDTQYF
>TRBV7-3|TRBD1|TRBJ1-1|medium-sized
TGTGCCAGCAGCTTAAGGGACAGAAACACTGAAGCTTTCTTT
CASSLRDRNTEAFF
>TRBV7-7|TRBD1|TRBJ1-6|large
TGTGCTAGCAGCTTAGGGGGCGATTCACCCCTCCACTTT
CASSLGGDSPLHF
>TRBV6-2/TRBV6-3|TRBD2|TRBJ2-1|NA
TGTGCCAGCAGACCTCTAGCGGGGGGGAGTGAGCAGTTCTTC
CASRPLAGGSEQFF
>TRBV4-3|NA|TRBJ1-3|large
TGCGCCAGCAGCCAAGATTTAAGAGTAGGAAACACCATATATTTT
CASSQDLRVGNTIYF
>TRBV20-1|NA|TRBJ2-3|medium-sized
TGCAGTGCTAGAGAGTTTGGGGGGTCCAGCACAGATACGCAGTATTTT
CSAREFGGSSTDTQYF
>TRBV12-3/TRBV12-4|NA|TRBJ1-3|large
TGTGCCAGCAGTTTAGCTTTCTCTGGAAACACCATATATTTT
CASSLAFSGNTIYF
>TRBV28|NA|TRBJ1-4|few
TGTGCCAGCAGTTTCAACGGGGCAGCAACTAATGAAAAACTGTTTTTT
CASSFNGAATNEKLFF
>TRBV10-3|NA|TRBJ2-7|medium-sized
TGTGCCGCCGCGGGGGACACCGCCTACGAGCAGTACTTC
CAAAGDTAYEQYF
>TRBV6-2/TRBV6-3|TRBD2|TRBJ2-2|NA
TGTGCCAGCAGTACGAGCCCGGGGCTAGCGGGATACACCGGGGAGCTGTTTTTT
CASSTSPGLAGYTGELFF
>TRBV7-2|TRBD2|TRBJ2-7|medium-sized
TGTGCCAGCAGTTCCGGGACTACAAACTACGAGCAGTACTTC
CASSSGTTNYEQYF
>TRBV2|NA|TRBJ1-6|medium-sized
TGTGCCAGCAGTGGAGACAGGAATAATTCACCCCTCCACTTT
CASSGDRNNSPLHF
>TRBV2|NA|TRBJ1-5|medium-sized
TGTGCCAGCAGTGGGGTCTTTCGGGAGCAGCCCCAGCATTTT
CASSGVFREQPQHF
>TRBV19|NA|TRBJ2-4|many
TGTGCCAGTAGTATTGCGGGAAACCAAAACATTCAGTACTTC
CASSIAGNQNIQYF
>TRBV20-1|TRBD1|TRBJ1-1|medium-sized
TGCAGTGCTAGAGTTCGGGACAGACTGAACACTGAAGCTTTCTTT
CSARVRDRLNTEAFF
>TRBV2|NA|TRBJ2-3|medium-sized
TGTGCCAGCGGGTGGGGGGGCCGATTCACAGATACGCAGTATTTT
CASGWGGRFTDTQYF
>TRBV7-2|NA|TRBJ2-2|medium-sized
TGTGCCAGCAGCTTGTACACCGGGGAGCTGTTTTTT
CASSLYTGELFF
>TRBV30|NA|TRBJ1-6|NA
TGTGCCTGGAGTGTACCTCCAGAATCACCCCTCCACTTT
CAWSVPPESPLHF
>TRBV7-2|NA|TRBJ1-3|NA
TGTGCCAGCAGCTTAGCCCCGACTGGAAACACCATATATTTT
CASSLAPTGNTIYF
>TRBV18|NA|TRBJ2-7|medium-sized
TGTGCCAGCTCACCACCGAACAGGTTCCCCTACGAGCAGTACTTC
CASSPPNRFPYEQYF
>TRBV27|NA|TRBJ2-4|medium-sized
TGTGCCAGCAAATTGCACAACCAAAACATTCAGTACTTC
CASKLHNQNIQYF
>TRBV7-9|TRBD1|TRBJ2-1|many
TGTGCCAGCAGTCCGGTCGACAGGGGAAGGAATGAGCAGTTCTTC
CASSPVDRGRNEQFF